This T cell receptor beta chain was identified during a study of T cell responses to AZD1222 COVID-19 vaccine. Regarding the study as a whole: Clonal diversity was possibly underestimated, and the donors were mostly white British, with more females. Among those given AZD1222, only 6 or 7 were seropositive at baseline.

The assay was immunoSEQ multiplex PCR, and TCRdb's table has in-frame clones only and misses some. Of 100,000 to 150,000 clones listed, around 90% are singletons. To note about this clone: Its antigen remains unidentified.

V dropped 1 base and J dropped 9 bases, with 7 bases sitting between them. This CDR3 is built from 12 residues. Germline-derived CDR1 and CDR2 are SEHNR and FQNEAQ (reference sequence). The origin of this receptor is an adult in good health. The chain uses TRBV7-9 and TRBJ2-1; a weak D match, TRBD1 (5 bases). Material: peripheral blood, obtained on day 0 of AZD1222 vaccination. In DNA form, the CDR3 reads TGTGCCAGCAGCTTAGGGACACTTGAGCAGTTCTTC. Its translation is CASSLGTLEQFF. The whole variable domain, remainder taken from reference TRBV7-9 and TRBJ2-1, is DTGVSQNPRHKITKRGQNVTFRCDPISEHNRLYWYRQTLGQGPEFLTYFQNEAQLEKSRLLSDRFSAERPKGSFSTLEIQRTEQGDSAMYLCASSLGTLEQFFGPGTRLTVL.